This T cell receptor (beta chain) derives from a study of siplizumab effects on memory and regulatory T cells. In germline, CDR1 is SGHDT, CDR2 YYEEEE. The length of the CDR3 is 11 residues. Turning to this clone: Its antigen is unidentified. An end of the junction differs from the germline gene, which may be a read error.

Study conclusions and caveats: Suppressive capability of dividing Tregs from siplizumab cultures went unverified. In roughly 80-96% of proliferating CD4+ or CD8+ clones, a naive or memory phenotype could not be assigned. Naive T cells, seemingly more diverse than memory cells, seemed major alloresponse contributors.

Sequencing used immunoSEQ multiplex PCR; TCRdb keeps in-frame clones, though not all of them. Among approximately 120,000 clones listed, around 95% were seen once. The rearrangement links TRBV5-6 to TRBJ2-7; 7 positions match TRBD1. Sequencing used non-Treg CD4+ T cells sorted from blood. The TCR originated in a human donor in good health. CDR3 sequence reads: CASNRDSHWDF. The CDR3 DNA follows: TGTGCCAGCAACAGGGACAGCCACTGGGACTTC.